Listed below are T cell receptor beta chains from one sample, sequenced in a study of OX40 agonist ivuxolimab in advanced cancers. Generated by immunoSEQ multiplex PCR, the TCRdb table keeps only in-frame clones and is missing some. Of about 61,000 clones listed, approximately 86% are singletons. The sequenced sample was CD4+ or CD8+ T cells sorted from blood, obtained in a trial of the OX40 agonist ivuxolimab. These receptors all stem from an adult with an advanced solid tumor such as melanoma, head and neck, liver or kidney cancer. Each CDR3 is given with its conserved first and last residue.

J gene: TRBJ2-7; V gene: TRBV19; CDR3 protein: CASSSRALSYEQYF
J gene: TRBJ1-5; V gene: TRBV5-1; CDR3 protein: CASSFNAGSQPQHF
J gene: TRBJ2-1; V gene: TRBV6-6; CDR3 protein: CASRAGGRNEQFF
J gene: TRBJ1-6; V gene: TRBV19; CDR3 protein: CASSPEGWSSYNSPLHF
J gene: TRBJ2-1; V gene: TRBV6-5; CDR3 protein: CASSYKPDRGKFF
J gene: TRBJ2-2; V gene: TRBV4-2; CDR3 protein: CASSQDRLAGGRGELFF
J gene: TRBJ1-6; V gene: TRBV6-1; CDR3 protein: CASRAASSYNSPLHF
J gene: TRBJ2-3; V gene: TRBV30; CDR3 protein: CAWSVPERADTQYF
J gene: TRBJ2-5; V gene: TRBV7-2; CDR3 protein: CASSPRRGSLQETQYF
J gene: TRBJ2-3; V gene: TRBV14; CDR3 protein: CASSQALSLAIPDTQYF
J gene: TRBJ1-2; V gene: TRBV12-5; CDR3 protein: CASGGGQGSYTF
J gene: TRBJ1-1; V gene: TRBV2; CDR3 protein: CASSEVGGVGTEAFF
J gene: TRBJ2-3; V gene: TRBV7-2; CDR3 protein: CASSLGLTDTQYF
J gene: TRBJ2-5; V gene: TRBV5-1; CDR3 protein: CASSGGIASSPSRETQYF
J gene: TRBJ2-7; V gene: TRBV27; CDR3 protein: CASSLGQGFHEQYF
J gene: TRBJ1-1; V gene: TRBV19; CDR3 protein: CASMRGLNTEAFF
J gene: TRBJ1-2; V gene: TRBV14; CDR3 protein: CASSQQGRNYGYTF
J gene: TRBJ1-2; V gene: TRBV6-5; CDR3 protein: CASSYSTSTTYGYTF
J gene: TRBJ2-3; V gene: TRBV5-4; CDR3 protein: CASSLAGGGTDTQYF
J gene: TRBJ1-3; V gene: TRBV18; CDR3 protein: CASSAQGRGSGNTIYF
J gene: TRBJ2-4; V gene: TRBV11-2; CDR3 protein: CASSRGTEPTDIQYF
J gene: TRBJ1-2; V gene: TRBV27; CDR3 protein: CASSFRGQGGSRVRYGYTF
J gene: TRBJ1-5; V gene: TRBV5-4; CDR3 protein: CASSLGTGLSQPQHF
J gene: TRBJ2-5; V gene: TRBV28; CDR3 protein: CASKSQGAGETQYF
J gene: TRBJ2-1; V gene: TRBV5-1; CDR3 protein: CASSSLSVGGASGSYNEQFF
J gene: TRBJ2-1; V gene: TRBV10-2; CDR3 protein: CASSEPLGLALF
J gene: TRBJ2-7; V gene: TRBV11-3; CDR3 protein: CASSLTGGSNEQYF
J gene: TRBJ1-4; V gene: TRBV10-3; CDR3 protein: CAIGEFGTPNEKLFF
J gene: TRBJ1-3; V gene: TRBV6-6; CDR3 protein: CASRGRTGSGNTIYF
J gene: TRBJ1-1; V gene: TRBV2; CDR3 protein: CASSALGQTPTGFF
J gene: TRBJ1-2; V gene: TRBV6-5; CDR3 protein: CASSYSGQVNYGYTF
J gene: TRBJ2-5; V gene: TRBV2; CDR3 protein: CASSEETQYF
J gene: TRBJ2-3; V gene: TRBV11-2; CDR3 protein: CASSLGQGTTTDTQYF
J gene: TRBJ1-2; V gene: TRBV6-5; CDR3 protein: CASSPDKSYGYTF
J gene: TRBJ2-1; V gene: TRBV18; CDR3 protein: CASSPPGTSEQFF
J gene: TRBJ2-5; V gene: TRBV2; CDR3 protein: CAVQEQETQYF
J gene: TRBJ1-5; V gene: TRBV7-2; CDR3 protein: CASSLAGRVNQPQHF